These 12 T cell receptor beta chains were sequenced from one sample in a study of type 1 regulatory T cells. Study-level points and caveats: Compared with non-type 1 regulatory T cells, type 1 regulatory T cells showed a more restricted TCR repertoire.

No antigen is known for these receptors. TCRdb reprocessed the reads with MiXCR, giving one entry per CDR3 protein. The data contain 70,000 or so distinct CDR3 sequences, around 20% of them seen just once; the ten biggest clones take up 8% to 9%. Input material: cultured type 1 regulatory T (Tr1) cells, either the whole culture or a sorted fraction (not recorded which). The receptors shown here come from a human donor in good health.

The rearrangement uses TRBV7-9 and TRBJ2-3; possibly TRBD2 for D (6 bases). This CDR3 has 14 amino acids. Germline CDR1 is SEHNR and CDR2 is FQNEAQ (reference sequence). V was clipped by 3 bases and J by 2 bases, with 9 bases between them. Here the CDR3 DNA reads TGTGCCAGCAGCTTCGGACTAAACACAGATACGCAGTATTTT. Translation gives CASSFGLNTDTQYF. Together with reference TRBV7-9 and TRBJ2-3, the CDR3 gives the full variable domain: DTGVSQNPRHKITKRGQNVTFRCDPISEHNRLYWYRQTLGQGPEFLTYFQNEAQLEKSRLLSDRFSAERPKGSFSTLEIQRTEQGDSAMYLCASSFGLNTDTQYFGPGTRLTVL.

This clonotype was counted many times. The CDR3 is CASRDRVGNSPLHF. The CDR3 DNA reads TGCGCCAGCAGGGACAGGGTGGGAAATTCACCCCTCCACTTT. The V call is TRBV5-1, the J call TRBJ1-6; 8 positions agree with TRBD1. The CDR3 totals 14 residues. With 5 bases clipped from V and 7 bases from J, the junction kept 5 bases outside the gene matches. Germline V gene lookup returns CDR1 SGHRS and CDR2 YFSETQ.

This clonotype was seen a few times. This chain links TRBV28 with TRBJ2-1; D is unresolved. V lost 6 bases to trimming and J lost 0 bases, with 12 bases between them. The germline V gene encodes CDR1 MDHEN and CDR2 SYDVKM. The CDR3 runs 15 residues. The CDR3 DNA sequence: TGTGCCAGCAGGACAATTCGCAGCTCCTACAATGAGCAGTTCTTC. Translation: CASRTIRSSYNEQFF.

This sequence joins TRBV29-1 and TRBJ2-2, with D uncertain. Germline-derived CDR1 and CDR2 are SQVTM and ANQGSEA. This CDR3 comprises 13 residues. The V gene lost 5 bases and the J gene lost 4 bases, with 11 bases spanning the gap. The CDR3 coding sequence is TGCAGCGTTCTAAGAGCCATCACCGGGGAGCTGTTTTTT. This gives the protein CSVLRAITGELFF.

The rearrangement uses TRBV18 and TRBJ1-1; D may be TRBD1 (5 bases). CDR1 KGHSH and CDR2 LQKENI come from the germline V gene. The CDR3 contains 14 residues. V lost 8 bases and J lost 1, with 14 bases in between. In DNA, the CDR3 is TGTGCCAGCCGCCGGGCCGGACAGAACACTGAAGCTTTCTTT. Protein sequence: CASRRAGQNTEAFF.

The chain couples TRBV25-1 to TRBJ2-5, with 9 bases matching TRBD1. V lost 4 bases to trimming and J lost 5 bases; unmatched junction nucleotides: 5. Per the germline V gene, CDR1 is MGHDK and CDR2 is SYGVNS. The length of the CDR3 is 14 residues. DNA of the CDR3: TGTGCCAGCAGTGCACAGGGGGCGCGGGAGACCCAGTACTTC. It yields the protein CASSAQGARETQYF.

V gene TRBV5-1 combines with J gene TRBJ2-1; TRBD2 matches 10 bases. The CDR3 spans 16 residues. With V trimmed by 0 bases and J by 9 bases, 9 bases remained unmatched. The germline V gene has CDR1 SGHRS and CDR2 YFSETQ. CDR3 in DNA: TGCGCCAGCAGCTTGGAGCCTAGCGGGAGATCGGGTGAGCAGTTCTTC. Its protein is CASSLEPSGRSGEQFF.

A few counts support this clonotype. The rearrangement links TRBV27 to TRBJ2-7; no clear D gene. This CDR3 spans 14 amino acids. CDR1 and CDR2 (germline): MNHEY, SMNVEV (reference sequence). Trimming left V 7 bases short and J 2 bases short, with 15 bases between. The CDR3, as DNA: TGTGCCAGCAAGTCCCGACGCGACGCCTACGAGCAGTACTTC. This translates into CASKSRRDAYEQYF.

This chain uses TRBV5-1 with TRBJ2-1; D possibly corresponds to TRBD2 (5 bases). Trimming took off 4 bases at V and 0 bases at J, with 8 bases between the two ends. Germline assignment: CDR1 SGHRS and CDR2 YFSETQ. The CDR3 spans 14 residues. In DNA, the CDR3 is TGCGCCAGCAGCGCTGGGAGCTCCTACAATGAGCAGTTCTTC. Translating gives CASSAGSSYNEQFF.

The rearrangement links TRBV29-1 to TRBJ1-1, with a weak D call TRBD1 (5 bases). The CDR3 runs 14 residues. With 4 bases removed from V and 3 bases from J, the gap between germline ends came to 15 bases. The V gene's germline CDR1 is SQVTM and CDR2 ANQGSEA. In DNA, the CDR3 is TGCAGCGTTGTTGGGACGGGGAGTTACACTGAAGCTTTCTTT. Its protein product is CSVVGTGSYTEAFF.

The CDR3 region is CASIPRTGPQETQYF. The CDR3 DNA is TGTGCCAGCATCCCGAGGACAGGCCCCCAAGAGACCCAGTACTTC. The V and J genes are TRBV25-1 and TRBJ2-5; 7 positions match TRBD1. Germline V lookup: CDR1 MGHDK, CDR2 SYGVNS. The V and J ends lost 7 bases and 1 base, in that order; junction bases with no gene match: 9. The CDR3 consists of 15 residues. Using reference TRBV25-1 and TRBJ2-5 for the parts outside the CDR3, the full variable domain is EADIYQTPRYLVIGTGKKITLECSQTMGHDKMYWYQQDPGMELHLIHYSYGVNSTEKGDLSSESTVSRIRTEHFPLTLESARPSHTSQYLCASIPRTGPQETQYFGPGTRLLVL.

The rearrangement joins TRBV19 to TRBJ1-4; a possible D gene is TRBD1 (5 bases). The ends were cut back, 7 bases at V and 3 bases at J, with 9 bases in the middle. CDR3 length equals 13 residues. Germline V gene data show CDR1 as LNHDA and CDR2 as SQIVND (reference sequence). CDR3 nucleotide sequence: TGTGCCAGTACCTCGACAGCTAATGAAAAACTGTTTTTT. Translation gives CASTSTANEKLFF. Full variable domain (rest looked up from reference TRBV19 and TRBJ1-4): DGGITQSPKYLFRKEGQNVTLSCEQNLNHDAMYWYRQDPGQGLRLIYYSQIVNDFQKGDIAEGYSVSREKKESFPLTVTSAQKNPTAFYLCASTSTANEKLFFGSGTQLSVL.